This T cell receptor (beta chain) was identified in a study of T cells in Graves' hyperthyroidism and ophthalmopathy. Between the trimmed V and J ends, which lost 0 bases and 4 bases, there was a span of 9 bases. CDR3 size: 14 residues. Germline loops: CDR1 SGHRS, CDR2 YFSETQ. Those with hyperthyroidism were 18 to 65 years old, newly diagnosed, and ill for under 2 months. Patients showing uncontrolled infection, other autoimmune disease, pregnancy or lactation were ineligible. This clonotype was seen a handful of times. As yet, its antigen is unknown. General observations from the study: Blood held most thyroid clonotypes expanded above 0.001 frequency.

The source material, RNA transcripts, was used to amplify TCR beta CDR3 regions. The HTBI set primed first-round TCR CDR3 RT-PCR. TCRdb re-analysed the multiplex PCR reads in MiXCR, keeping a single row per CDR3 protein. The sample has fewer than 750,000 distinct CDR3 sequences; 35% to 55% are singletons. Sequencing input: peripheral blood or thyroid tissue (not recorded which). The chain recombines TRBV5-1 with TRBJ2-3; D ambiguous. The clonotype comes from a woman aged 18 to 35 with Graves' hyperthyroidism. CDR3 coding DNA: TGCGCCAGCAGCTTGGCCTCGTCGCCAGATACGCAGTATTTT. Protein sequence: CASSLASSPDTQYF.